This record concerns one T cell receptor beta chain sequence. Time point described: cycle 4 day 1 (C4D1), after 6 weeks of nivolumab. Every patient experienced relapse after autologous stem cell transplantation, and brentuximab vedotin exposure varied. By magnetic negative selection, CD8+ T cells were isolated from the thawed PBMCs. V shed 7 bases and J shed 4 bases, with 14 bases lying between them. Per germline, CDR1 SEHNR and CDR2 FQNEAQ (reference sequence). CDR3 size: 13 residues. This table comes from immunoSEQ multiplex PCR, and its TCRdb copy is limited to in-frame clones, with some not included. The data show over 2,500 clones, under 85% seen once. This entry comes from a study of PD-1 blockade in classical Hodgkin lymphoma.

The chain links TRBV7-9 to TRBJ2-7, with D perhaps TRBD1 (6 bases). The sequence came from a human donor with classical Hodgkin lymphoma. The source was CD8+ T cells from blood, collected before the fourth cycle of nivolumab. CDR3 in DNA: TGTGCCAGCACCCGGACAGAAGATTACGAGCAGTACTTC. Translating gives CASTRTEDYEQYF.